This is a list of T cell receptor beta chains from one sample in a study of blood T cell repertoires in COVID-19. Generated by immunoSEQ multiplex PCR, the TCRdb table keeps only in-frame clones and is missing some. This sample has about 74,000 clones; over 70% occur once, and the top ten carry roughly 20%. Material for sequencing was peripheral blood. Source of these receptors: a man aged 70 or older with acute or convalescent COVID-19. Both conserved end residues are part of each CDR3. The D gene is left open where the match is weak. Not all rows give a size; the values are once, few, many and, for expanded clones, a class.

.	TRBJ2-5	.	TRBV20-1	TGCAGTGCTAGAGATTATGAGACCCAGTACTTC	CSARDYETQYF
TRBD1	TRBJ1-2	.	TRBV7-3	TGTGCCAGCAGCTTAGACAGGGGCGACTATGGCTACACCTTC	CASSLDRGDYGYTF
TRBD1	TRBJ2-3	.	TRBV5-1	TGCGCCAGCAGCTTGGCCCCGCAGGGGGCGGCAGATACGCAGTATTTT	CASSLAPQGAADTQYF
TRBD2	TRBJ2-1	.	TRBV28	TGTGCCAGCAGTTTATTGGGCGGGAGGGCCGATGAGCAGTTCTTC	CASSLLGGRADEQFF
TRBD2	TRBJ2-7	.	TRBV4-1	TGCGCCAGCAGCCCGTCCTCTAGCGGGACCCTCTACGAGCAGTACTTC	CASSPSSSGTLYEQYF
TRBD2	TRBJ2-1	once	TRBV5-6	TGTGCCAGCAGCTGGACTAGCGGCAATGAGCAGTTCTTC	CASSWTSGNEQFF
TRBD2	TRBJ2-1	.	TRBV28	TGTGCCAGCAGTTTTTCGGTAGCGGGAGGGCGGGAGCAGTTCTTC	CASSFSVAGGREQFF
TRBD1	TRBJ2-2	.	TRBV25-1	TGTGCCAGCGCCCGGACAGGGTCTCCCGGGGAGCTGTTTTTT	CASARTGSPGELFF
TRBD2	TRBJ2-7	.	TRBV27	TGTGCCAGCAGTTGGATAGCGGGAGTAGAGCAGTACTTC	CASSWIAGVEQYF
TRBD1	TRBJ1-3	few	TRBV28	TGTGCCAGCAGTTTGGACAGGCAGGGAAACACCATATATTTT	CASSLDRQGNTIYF
.	TRBJ2-6	.	TRBV7-3	TGTGCCAGCAGCTCACAGGTAGCTGGGGCCAACGTCCTGACTTTC	CASSSQVAGANVLTF
.	TRBJ2-1	.	TRBV10-1	TGCGCCAGCAGTGAGTCTCTAGGAGGTGAGCAGTTCTTC	CASSESLGGEQFF
.	TRBJ1-1	.	TRBV18	TGTGCCAGCTCACCACGGGCAGGGAACGTGGGGACTGAAGCTTTCTTT	CASSPRAGNVGTEAFF
.	TRBJ2-7	.	TRBV4-3	TGCGCCAGCAGCCAGGAGCCCGGGTCCTCCTACGAGCAGTACTTC	CASSQEPGSSYEQYF
.	TRBJ2-5	.	TRBV6-5	TGTGCCAGCAGTTACTCCAGATCCTCAGGGTGGGAGACCCAGTACTTC	CASSYSRSSGWETQYF
.	TRBJ2-5	few	TRBV7-2	TGTGCCAGCAGCTTCTCCGAGACCCAGTACTTC	CASSFSETQYF
TRBD2	TRBJ2-3	.	TRBV27	TGTGCCAGCAGTCCGGGGGGGCGGGAGAGCTTTAGCACAGATACGCAGTATTTT	CASSPGGRESFSTDTQYF
.	TRBJ2-7	.	TRBV7-6	TGTGCCAGCAGCTTCCTGACAGCCGAGCAGTACTTC	CASSFLTAEQYF
.	TRBJ1-1	.	TRBV7-3	TGTGCCAGCAGCCCCCTGGGGAGCATGAACACTGAAGCTTTCTTT	CASSPLGSMNTEAFF
.	TRBJ1-3	few	TRBV6-5	TGTGCCAGCAGCCGTCAGGAGGCAAACACCATATATTTT	CASSRQEANTIYF
.	TRBJ1-1	.	TRBV7-6	TGTGCCAGCAGCTCTGAGGGACAAAACACTGAAGCTTTCTTT	CASSSEGQNTEAFF
.	TRBJ2-5	.	TRBV4-1	TGCACCAGCAGCCGCGCGCGGGCCCAAGAGACCCAGTACTTC	CTSSRARAQETQYF
TRBD1	TRBJ2-3	.	TRBV3-1/TRBV3-2	TGTGCCAGCAGCCAAGATTCGACAGGGGCCGATACGCAGTATTTT	CASSQDSTGADTQYF
.	TRBJ2-5	.	TRBV6-1	TGTGCCAGCAGTGAAGGATTACTGTTGGCGGGAAGAGAGACCCAGTACTTC	CASSEGLLLAGRETQYF